A selection of T cell receptor beta chains follows, all from one sample in a study of technical replicates of blood from a handful of donors. Libraries were prepared by immunoSEQ multiplex PCR; TCRdb keeps only in-frame clonotypes and omits some of them. The repertoire holds about 73,000 clones, with around nine tenths as singletons. Sequenced input: PBMCs. These receptors were taken from a human donor in good health. Some clones in this sample may be carry-over from other donors' samples. CDR3s include the opening cysteine and the closing phenylalanine or tryptophan.

V gene: TRBV5-4
CDR3 protein: CASSLEGAGGHEQYF

V gene: TRBV6-5
CDR3 protein: CASSYSNYGEQYF

V gene: TRBV6-4
CDR3 protein: CASPGTSDDELYNEQFF

V gene: TRBV7-3
CDR3 protein: CASSLNRETEAFF

V gene: TRBV6-6
CDR3 protein: CASSYSKRGRRNEQYF

V gene: TRBV5-6
CDR3 protein: CASSLDRGSYTGELFF

V gene: TRBV5-1
CDR3 protein: CASSFTGSSYEQYF

V gene: TRBV7-3
CDR3 protein: CASSLPPGGEQFF

V gene: TRBV4-3
CDR3 protein: CASSQDEGDTQYF

V gene: TRBV5-4
CDR3 protein: CASSFQGSNTEAFF

V gene: TRBV29-1
CDR3 protein: CSPLGVGAGGANEQFF

V gene: TRBV9
CDR3 protein: CASSVGGQQITTDTQYF